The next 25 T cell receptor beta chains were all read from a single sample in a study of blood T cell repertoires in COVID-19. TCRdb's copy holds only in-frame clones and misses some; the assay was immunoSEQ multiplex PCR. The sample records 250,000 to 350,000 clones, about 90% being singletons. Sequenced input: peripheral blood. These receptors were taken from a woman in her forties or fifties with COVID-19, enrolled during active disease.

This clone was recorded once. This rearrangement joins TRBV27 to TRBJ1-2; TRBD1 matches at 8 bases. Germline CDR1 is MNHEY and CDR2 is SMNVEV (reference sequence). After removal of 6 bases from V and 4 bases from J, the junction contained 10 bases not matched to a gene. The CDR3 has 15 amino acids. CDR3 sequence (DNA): TGTGCCAGCAGGAACGGACAGGGTTCTAGCTATGGCTACACCTTC. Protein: CASRNGQGSSYGYTF.

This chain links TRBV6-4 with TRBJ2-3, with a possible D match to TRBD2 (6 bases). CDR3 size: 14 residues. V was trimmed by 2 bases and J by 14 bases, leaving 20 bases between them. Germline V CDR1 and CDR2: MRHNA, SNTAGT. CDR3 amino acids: CASSDASGTSSLYF. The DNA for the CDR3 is TGTGCCAGCAGTGACGCTTCCGGGACTTCATCTCTGTATTTT.

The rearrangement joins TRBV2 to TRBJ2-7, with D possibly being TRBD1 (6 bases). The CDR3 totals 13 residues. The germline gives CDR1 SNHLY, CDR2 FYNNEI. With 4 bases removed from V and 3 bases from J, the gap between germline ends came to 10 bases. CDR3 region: CASSVQGVYEQYF. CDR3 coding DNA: TGTGCCAGCAGTGTACAGGGAGTCTACGAGCAGTACTTC.

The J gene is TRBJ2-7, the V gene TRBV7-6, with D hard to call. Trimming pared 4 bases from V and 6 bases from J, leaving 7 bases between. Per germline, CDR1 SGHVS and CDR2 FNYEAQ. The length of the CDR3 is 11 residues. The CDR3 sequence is CASSSPVEQYF. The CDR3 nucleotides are TGTGCCAGCAGCTCTCCGGTCGAGCAGTACTTC.

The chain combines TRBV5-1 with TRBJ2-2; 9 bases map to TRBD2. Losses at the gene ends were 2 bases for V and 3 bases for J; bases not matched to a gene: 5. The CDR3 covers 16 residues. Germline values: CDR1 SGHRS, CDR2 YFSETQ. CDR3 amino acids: CASSLPGLADTGELFF. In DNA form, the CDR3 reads TGCGCCAGCAGCTTACCGGGACTAGCTGACACCGGGGAGCTGTTTTTT.

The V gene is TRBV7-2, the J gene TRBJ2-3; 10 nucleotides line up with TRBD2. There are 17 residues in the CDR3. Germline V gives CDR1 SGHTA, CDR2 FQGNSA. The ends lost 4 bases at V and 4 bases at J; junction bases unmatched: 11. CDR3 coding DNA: TGTGCCAGCAGCTCTCGTAAGAGCGGGAGGGCGGCAGATACGCAGTATTTT. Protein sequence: CASSSRKSGRAADTQYF.

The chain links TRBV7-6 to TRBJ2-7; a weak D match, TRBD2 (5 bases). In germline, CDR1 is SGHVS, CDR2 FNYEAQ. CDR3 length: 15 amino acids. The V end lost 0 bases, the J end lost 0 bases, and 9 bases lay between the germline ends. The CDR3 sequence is CASSLAAESSYEQYF. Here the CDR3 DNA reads TGTGCCAGCAGCTTAGCAGCGGAGAGCTCCTACGAGCAGTACTTC.

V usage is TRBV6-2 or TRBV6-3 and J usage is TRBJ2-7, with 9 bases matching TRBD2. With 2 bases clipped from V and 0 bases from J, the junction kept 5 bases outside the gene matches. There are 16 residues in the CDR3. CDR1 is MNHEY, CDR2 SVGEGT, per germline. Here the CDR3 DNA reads TGTGCCAGCAGTTACAGGGCGACTAGCGGCTCCTACGAGCAGTACTTC. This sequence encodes CASSYRATSGSYEQYF.

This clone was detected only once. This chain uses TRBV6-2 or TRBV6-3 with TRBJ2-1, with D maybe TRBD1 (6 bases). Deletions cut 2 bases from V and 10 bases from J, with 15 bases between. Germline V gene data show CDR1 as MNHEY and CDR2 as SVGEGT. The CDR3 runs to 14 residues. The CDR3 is CASSYLGQSKEQFF. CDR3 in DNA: TGTGCCAGCAGTTACCTCGGACAGTCTAAAGAGCAGTTCTTC.

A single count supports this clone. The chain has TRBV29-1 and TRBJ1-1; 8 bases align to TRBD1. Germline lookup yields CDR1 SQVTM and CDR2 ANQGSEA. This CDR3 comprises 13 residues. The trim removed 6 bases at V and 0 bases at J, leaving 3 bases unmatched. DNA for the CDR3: TGCAGCGTGGGACAGGTCGTGAACACTGAAGCTTTCTTT. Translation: CSVGQVVNTEAFF.

The CDR3 DNA is TGTGCCAGCAGTGAGACAGGGTCCGAGTACTATGGCTACACCTTC. Amino acid sequence: CASSETGSEYYGYTF. The gene calls are TRBV2 and TRBJ1-2, with TRBD1 matching over 7 bases. V shed 3 bases and J 3 bases; nucleotides not matched to a gene: 7. Germline CDR1 is SNHLY and CDR2 is FYNNEI. The CDR3 has 15 amino acids.

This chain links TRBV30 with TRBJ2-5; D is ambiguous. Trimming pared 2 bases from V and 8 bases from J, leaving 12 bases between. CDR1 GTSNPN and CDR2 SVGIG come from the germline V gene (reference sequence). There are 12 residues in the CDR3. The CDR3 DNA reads TGTGCCTGGAGTTTCCGCGGTAGTACCCAGTACTTC. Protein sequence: CAWSFRGSTQYF.

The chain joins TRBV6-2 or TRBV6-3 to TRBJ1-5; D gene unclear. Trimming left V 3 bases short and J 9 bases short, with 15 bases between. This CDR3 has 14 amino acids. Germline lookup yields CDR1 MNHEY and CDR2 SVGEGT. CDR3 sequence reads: CASSYIEGWRPQHF. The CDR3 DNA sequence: TGTGCCAGCAGTTATATAGAGGGTTGGAGGCCCCAGCATTTT.

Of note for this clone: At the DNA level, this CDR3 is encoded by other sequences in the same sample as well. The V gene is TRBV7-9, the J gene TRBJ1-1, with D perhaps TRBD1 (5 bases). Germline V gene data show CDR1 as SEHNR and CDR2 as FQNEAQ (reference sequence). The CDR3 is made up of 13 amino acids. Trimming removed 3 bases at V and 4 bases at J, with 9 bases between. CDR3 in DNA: TGTGCCAGCAGCTTGGGCAGGGTCACTGAAGCTTTCTTT. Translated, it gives CASSLGRVTEAFF.

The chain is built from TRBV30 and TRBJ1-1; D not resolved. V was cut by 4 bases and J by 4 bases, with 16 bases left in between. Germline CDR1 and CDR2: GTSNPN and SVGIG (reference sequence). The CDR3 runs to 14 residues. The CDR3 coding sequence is TGTGCCTGGACCCCCTGGGCATCTTCCACTGAAGCTTTCTTT. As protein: CAWTPWASSTEAFF.

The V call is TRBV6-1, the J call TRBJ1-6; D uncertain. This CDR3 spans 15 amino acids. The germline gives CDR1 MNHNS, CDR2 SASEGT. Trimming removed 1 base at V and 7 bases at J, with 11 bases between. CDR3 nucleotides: TGTGCCAGCAGTGAAGACGGAACTAGGAATTCACCCCTCCACTTT. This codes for CASSEDGTRNSPLHF.

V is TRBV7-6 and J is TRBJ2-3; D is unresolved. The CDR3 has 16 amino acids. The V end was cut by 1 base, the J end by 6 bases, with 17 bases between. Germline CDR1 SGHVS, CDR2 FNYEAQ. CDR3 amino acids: CASSLVLSGGADTQYF. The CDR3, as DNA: TGTGCCAGCAGCTTAGTCTTGAGTGGCGGTGCGGATACGCAGTATTTT.

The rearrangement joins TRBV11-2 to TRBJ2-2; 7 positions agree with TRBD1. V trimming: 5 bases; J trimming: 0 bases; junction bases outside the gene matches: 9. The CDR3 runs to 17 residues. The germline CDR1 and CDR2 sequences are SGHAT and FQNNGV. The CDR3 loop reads CASSRPRQGSNTGELFF. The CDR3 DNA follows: TGTGCCAGCAGCCGCCCCCGACAGGGCTCGAACACCGGGGAGCTGTTTTTT.

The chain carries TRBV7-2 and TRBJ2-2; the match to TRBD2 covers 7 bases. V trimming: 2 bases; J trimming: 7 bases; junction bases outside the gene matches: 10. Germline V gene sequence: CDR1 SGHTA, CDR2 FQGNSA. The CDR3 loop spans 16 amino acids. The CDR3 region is CASSLQPAGYFGELFF. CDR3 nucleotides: TGTGCCAGCAGCTTACAACCAGCGGGATATTTCGGGGAGCTGTTTTTT. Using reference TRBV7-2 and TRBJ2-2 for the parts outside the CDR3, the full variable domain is GAGVSQSPSNKVTEKGKDVELRCDPISGHTALYWYRQSLGQGLEFLIYFQGNSAPDKSGLPSDRFSAERTGGSVSTLTIQRTQQEDSAVYLCASSLQPAGYFGELFFGEGSRLTVL.

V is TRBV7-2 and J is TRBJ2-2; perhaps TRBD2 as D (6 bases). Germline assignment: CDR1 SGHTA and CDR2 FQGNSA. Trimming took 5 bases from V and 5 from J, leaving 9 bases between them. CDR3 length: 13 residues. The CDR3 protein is CASSLGGTGELFF. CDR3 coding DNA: TGTGCCAGCAGCCTTGGGGGGACCGGGGAGCTGTTTTTT.

The CDR3: CASSQDYQRPNNEQFF. The CDR3 nucleotides are TGCGCCAGCAGCCAAGATTACCAGCGGCCAAACAATGAGCAGTTCTTC. This chain links TRBV4-3 with TRBJ2-1, with D possibly matching TRBD2 (5 bases). The germline V gene encodes CDR1 LGHNA and CDR2 YSLEER. V dropped 0 bases and J dropped 5 bases, with 14 bases sitting between them. CDR3 length: 16 residues.

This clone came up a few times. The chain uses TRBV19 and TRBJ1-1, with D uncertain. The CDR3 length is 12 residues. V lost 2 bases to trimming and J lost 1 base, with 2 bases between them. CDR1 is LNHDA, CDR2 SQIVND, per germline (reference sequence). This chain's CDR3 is CASSIQNTEAFF. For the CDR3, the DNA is TGTGCCAGTAGTATACAGAACACTGAAGCTTTCTTT.

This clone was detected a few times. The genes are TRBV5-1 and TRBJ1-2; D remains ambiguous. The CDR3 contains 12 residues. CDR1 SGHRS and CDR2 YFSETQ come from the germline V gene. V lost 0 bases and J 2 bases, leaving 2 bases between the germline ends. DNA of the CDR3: TGCGCCAGCAGCTTGGCAAACTATGGCTACACCTTC. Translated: CASSLANYGYTF.

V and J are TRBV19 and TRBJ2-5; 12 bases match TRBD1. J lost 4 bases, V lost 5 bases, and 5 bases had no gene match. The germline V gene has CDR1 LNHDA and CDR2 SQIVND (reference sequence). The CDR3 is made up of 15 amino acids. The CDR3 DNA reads TGTGCCAGTAGTCCATGGGACAGGGGGCGAGAGACCCAGTACTTC. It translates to CASSPWDRGRETQYF.

The CDR3 region has the DNA TGTGCCAGCAGCGGCAACAGGCGTGAAGCTTTCTTT. Residues: CASSGNRREAFF. This chain joins TRBV9 and TRBJ1-1, with TRBD1 as a possible D gene (5 bases). Germline CDR1 reads SGDLS; CDR2 reads YYNGEE. Between the trimmed V and J ends, which lost 3 bases and 7 bases, there was a span of 10 bases. The CDR3 is 12 residues long.